The T cell receptor beta chain described here comes from a study of blood T cell repertoires in COVID-19. Germline trimming cut 7 bases from V and 2 bases from J; bases unmatched to any gene: 10. CDR3 length: 16 residues. Germline V CDR1 and CDR2: LNHDA, SQIVND (reference sequence). The protocol was immunoSEQ multiplex PCR, while the TCRdb copy is restricted to in-frame clones and leaves out a portion. The data hold about 200,000 clones, with under 90% observed a single time. Material for sequencing was peripheral blood. The receptor was isolated from a man aged 55-75 years who had recovered from COVID-19. This sequence joins TRBV19 and TRBJ1-5, with 8 bases aligning to TRBD1. The CDR3 nucleotides read TGTGCCAGTAAGGTCCAGGGGGCGAGTGGCAATCAGCCCCAGCATTTT. It specifies CASKVQGASGNQPQHF.